This T cell receptor beta chain emerged from a study of blood T cell repertoires in COVID-19. Study as a whole: There were acute and convalescent COVID-19 samples, and they came from the United States, Italy and Spain. T cells, B-cell-depleted T cells, or PBMCs provided the cDNA or gDNA that served as material.

This clone has more than one count but fewer than ten. Authors' analysis steps: Nucleated cell counts were estimated from reference gene primer amplification. Generated by immunoSEQ multiplex PCR, the TCRdb table keeps only in-frame clones and is missing some. V and J calls and clone size are as listed in that table; D and trimming were resolved from the DNA. The table records some 190,000 clones, nearly 90% of them present only once. Germline V lookup: CDR1 SEHNR, CDR2 FQNEAQ (reference sequence). The V and J ends lost 1 base and 0 bases respectively, with 10 bases between them. This CDR3 has 15 amino acids.

The sample consisted of peripheral blood. This chain uses TRBV7-9 with TRBJ2-7; D perhaps matches TRBD2 (5 bases). The clonotype comes from a middle-aged woman who had recovered from COVID-19. CDR3 protein: CASSLVPEGSYEQYF. CDR3 bases: TGTGCCAGCAGCTTAGTACCAGAGGGCTCCTACGAGCAGTACTTC. The full variable domain, completed using reference TRBV7-9 and TRBJ2-7, is DTGVSQNPRHKITKRGQNVTFRCDPISEHNRLYWYRQTLGQGPEFLTYFQNEAQLEKSRLLSDRFSAERPKGSFSTLEIQRTEQGDSAMYLCASSLVPEGSYEQYFGPGTRLTVT.